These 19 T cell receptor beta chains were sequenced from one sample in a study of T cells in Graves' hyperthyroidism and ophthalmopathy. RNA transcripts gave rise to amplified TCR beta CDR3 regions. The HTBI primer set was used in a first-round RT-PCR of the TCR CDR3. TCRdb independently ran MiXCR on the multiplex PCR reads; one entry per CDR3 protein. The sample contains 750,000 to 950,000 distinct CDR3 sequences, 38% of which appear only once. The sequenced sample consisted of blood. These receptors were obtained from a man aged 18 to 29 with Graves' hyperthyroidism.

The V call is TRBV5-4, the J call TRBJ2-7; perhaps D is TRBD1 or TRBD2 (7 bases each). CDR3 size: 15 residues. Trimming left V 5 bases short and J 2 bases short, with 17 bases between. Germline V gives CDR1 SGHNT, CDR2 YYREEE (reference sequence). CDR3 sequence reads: CASSLFAGGAYEQYF. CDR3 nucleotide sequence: TGTGCCAGCAGTTTATTCGCAGGGGGGGCCTACGAGCAGTACTTC.

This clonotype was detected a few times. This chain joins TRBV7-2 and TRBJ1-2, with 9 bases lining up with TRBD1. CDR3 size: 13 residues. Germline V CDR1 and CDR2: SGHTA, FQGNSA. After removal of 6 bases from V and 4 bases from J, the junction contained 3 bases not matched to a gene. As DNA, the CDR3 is TGTGCCAGCAGTTGGACAGGGGCCTATGGCTACACCTTC. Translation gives CASSWTGAYGYTF.

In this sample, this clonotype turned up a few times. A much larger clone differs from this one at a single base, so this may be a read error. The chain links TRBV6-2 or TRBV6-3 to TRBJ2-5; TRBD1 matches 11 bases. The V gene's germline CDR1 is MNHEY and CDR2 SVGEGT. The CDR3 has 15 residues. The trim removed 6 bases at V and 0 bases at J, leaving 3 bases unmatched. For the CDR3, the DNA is TGTGCCAGCAGCCCGGGACAGGGGGACCAAGAGACCCAGTACTTC. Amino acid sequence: CASSPGQGDQETQYF.

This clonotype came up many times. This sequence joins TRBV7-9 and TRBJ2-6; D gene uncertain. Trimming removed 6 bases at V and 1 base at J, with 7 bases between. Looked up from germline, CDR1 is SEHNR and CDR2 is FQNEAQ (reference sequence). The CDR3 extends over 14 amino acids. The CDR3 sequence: CASRDGSGANVLTF. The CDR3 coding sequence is TGTGCCAGCAGGGACGGATCTGGGGCCAACGTCCTGACTTTC. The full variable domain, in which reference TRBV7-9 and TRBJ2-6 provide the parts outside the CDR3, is DTGVSQNPRHKITKRGQNVTFRCDPISEHNRLYWYRQTLGQGPEFLTYFQNEAQLEKSRLLSDRFSAERPKGSFSTLEIQRTEQGDSAMYLCASRDGSGANVLTFGAGSRLTVL.

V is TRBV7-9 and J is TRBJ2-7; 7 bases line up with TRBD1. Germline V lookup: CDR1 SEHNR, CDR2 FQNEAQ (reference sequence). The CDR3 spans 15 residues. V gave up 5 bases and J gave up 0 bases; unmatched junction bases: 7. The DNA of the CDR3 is TGTGCCAGCAGCCAAGATGGACAGGTCTCCTACGAGCAGTACTTC. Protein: CASSQDGQVSYEQYF.

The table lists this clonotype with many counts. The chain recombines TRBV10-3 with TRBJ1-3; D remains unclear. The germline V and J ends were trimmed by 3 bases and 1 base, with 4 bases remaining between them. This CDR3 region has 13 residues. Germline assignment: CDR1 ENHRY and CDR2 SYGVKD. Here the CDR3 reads CAISEISGNTIYF. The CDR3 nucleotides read TGTGCCATCAGTGAAATATCTGGAAACACCATATATTTT.

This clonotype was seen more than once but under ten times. CDR3 amino acids: CASSPSEFLTF. The CDR3 region has the DNA TGTGCCAGCAGTCCATCGGAGTTCCTGACTTTC. This chain links TRBV28 with TRBJ2-6; D remains ambiguous. This CDR3 has 11 residues. Germline values: CDR1 MDHEN, CDR2 SYDVKM. Trimming removed 5 bases at V and 14 bases at J, with 10 bases between.

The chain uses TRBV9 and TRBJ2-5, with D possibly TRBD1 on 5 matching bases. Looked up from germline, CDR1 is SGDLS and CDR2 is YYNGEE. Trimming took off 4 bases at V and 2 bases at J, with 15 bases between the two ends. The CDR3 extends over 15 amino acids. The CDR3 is CASSQEGVGQETQYF. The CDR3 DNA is TGTGCCAGCAGCCAAGAAGGGGTAGGGCAAGAGACCCAGTACTTC.

CDR3 nucleotides: TGTGCCAGCAGCTTGCCCACCTCGGGCAGGGCCAACTATGGCTACACCTTC. The encoded protein is CASSLPTSGRANYGYTF. The chain couples TRBV5-6 to TRBJ1-2, with D perhaps TRBD1 (5 bases). Germline values: CDR1 SGHDT, CDR2 YYEEEE. The CDR3 length is 17 residues. The ends were cut back, 1 base at V and 2 bases at J, with 18 bases in the middle.

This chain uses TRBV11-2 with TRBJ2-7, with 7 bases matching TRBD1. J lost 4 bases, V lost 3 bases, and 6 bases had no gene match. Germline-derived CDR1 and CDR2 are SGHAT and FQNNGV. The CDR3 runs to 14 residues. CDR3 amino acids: CASSFIGQEYEQYF. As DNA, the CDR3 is TGTGCCAGCAGCTTTATTGGACAGGAGTACGAGCAGTACTTC.

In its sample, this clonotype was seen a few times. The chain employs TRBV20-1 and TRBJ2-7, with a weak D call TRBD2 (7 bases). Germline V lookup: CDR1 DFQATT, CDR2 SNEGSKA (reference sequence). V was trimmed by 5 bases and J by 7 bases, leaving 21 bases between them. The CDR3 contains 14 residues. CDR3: CSAPVGGRANEQYF. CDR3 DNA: TGCAGTGCTCCAGTAGGGGGGAGGGCCAATGAGCAGTACTTC.

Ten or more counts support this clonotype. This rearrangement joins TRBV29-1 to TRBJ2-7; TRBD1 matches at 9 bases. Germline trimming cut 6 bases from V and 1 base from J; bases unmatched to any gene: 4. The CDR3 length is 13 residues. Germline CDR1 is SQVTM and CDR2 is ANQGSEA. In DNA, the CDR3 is TGCAGCGTGCAACAGGGGGCTTCCTACGAGCAGTACTTC. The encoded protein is CSVQQGASYEQYF.

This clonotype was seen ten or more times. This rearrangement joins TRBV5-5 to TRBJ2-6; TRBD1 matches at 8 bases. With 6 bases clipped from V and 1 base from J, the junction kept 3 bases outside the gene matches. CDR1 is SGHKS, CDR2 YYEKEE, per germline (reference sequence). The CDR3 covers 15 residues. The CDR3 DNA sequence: TGTGCCAGCACCTGGACAGGGTCTGGGGCCAACGTCCTGACTTTC. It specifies CASTWTGSGANVLTF. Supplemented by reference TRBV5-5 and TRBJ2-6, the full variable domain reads DAGVTQSPTHLIKTRGQQVTLRCSPISGHKSVSWYQQVLGQGPQFIFQYYEKEERGRGNFPDRFSARQFPNYSSELNVNALLLGDSALYLCASTWTGSGANVLTFGAGSRLTVL.

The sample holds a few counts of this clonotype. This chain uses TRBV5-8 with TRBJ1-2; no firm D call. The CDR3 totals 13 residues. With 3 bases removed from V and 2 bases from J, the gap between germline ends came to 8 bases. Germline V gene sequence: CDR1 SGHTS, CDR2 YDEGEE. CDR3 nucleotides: TGTGCCAGCAGCTCGGCAGACAACTATGGCTACACCTTC. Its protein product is CASSSADNYGYTF.

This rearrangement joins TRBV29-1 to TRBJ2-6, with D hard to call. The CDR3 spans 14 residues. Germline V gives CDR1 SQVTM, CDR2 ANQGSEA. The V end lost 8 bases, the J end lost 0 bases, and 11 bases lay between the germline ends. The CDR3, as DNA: TGCAGCTTACCTCCTTCCTCTGGGGCCAACGTCCTGACTTTC. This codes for CSLPPSSGANVLTF.

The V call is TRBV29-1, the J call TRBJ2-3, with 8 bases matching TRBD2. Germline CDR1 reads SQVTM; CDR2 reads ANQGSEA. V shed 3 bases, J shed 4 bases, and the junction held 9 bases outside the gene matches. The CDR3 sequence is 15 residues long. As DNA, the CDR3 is TGCAGCGTTGAGGAAGGGGCGGGGGGATCAGATACGCAGTATTTT. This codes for CSVEEGAGGSDTQYF.

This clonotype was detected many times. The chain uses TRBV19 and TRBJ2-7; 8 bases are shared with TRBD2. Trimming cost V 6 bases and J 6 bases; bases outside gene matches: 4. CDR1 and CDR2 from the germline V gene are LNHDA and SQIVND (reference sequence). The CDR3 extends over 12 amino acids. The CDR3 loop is CASSAGGAEQYF. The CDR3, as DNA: TGTGCCAGTAGCGCGGGAGGAGCCGAGCAGTACTTC.

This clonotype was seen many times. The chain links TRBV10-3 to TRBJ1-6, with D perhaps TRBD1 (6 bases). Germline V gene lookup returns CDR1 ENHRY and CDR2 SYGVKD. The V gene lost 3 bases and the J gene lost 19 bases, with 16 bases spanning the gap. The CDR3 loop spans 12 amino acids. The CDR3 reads CAISDSGDTAHF. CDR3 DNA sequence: TGTGCCATCAGTGACTCGGGGGACACCGCTCACTTT.

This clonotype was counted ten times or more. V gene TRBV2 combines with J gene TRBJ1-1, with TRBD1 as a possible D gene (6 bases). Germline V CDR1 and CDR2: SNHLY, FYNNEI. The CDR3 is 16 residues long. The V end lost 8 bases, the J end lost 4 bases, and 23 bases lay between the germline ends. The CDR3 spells CASVTQGGTMGTEAFF. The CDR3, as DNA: TGTGCCAGCGTCACACAGGGAGGGACTATGGGCACTGAAGCTTTCTTT. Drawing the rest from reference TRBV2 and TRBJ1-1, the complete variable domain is EPEVTQTPSHQVTQMGQEVILRCVPISNHLYFYWYRQILGQKVEFLVSFYNNEISEKSEIFDDQFSVERPDGSNFTLKIRSTKLEDSAMYFCASVTQGGTMGTEAFFGQGTRLTVV.